This T cell receptor (beta chain) was captured in a study of CD8+CD57+ T cells in acquired aplastic anemia listed by TCRdb under 2018. Background for the entire study: On average, sorted CD4+ and CD8+ cells yielded 3.2 ug of extracted DNA, with a range of 0.2 to 27.4 ug. For healthy donor samples, the average read count was around 9.9 million for CD4+ cells and around 12 million for CD8+ cells.

What the work shows at the level of the full study, not this receptor alone: About 28 CD8+ CDR3 sequences were found in both patients and controls but appeared to be highly expressed in patients and within the immunodominant clones of the patients. No significant difference in CD8+ Simpson's diversity was found between patients and healthy controls (P=0.060).

V loses 0 bases, J loses 10 bases, and the germline ends lie 11 bases apart. Reading the germline V gene gives CDR1 LGHNA and CDR2 YSLEER. From the cysteine through the phenylalanine, the CDR3 covers 13 amino acids. Left in the record is the CDR3 DNA by itself, 39 bases read in frame from the first base. Genomic DNA served as template for TCR beta VDJ combination and CDR3 sequence profiling. TCR repertoire sequencing was run on an Illumina HiSeq 2000. As for the authors' bioinformatics: TRBV/TRBJ rearrangement plots, CDR3 size and DJ length profiles, and Simpson's diversity index were used to evaluate the repertoires. The most abundant DNA sequence in the deep sequencing data was defined as the immunodominant clone. CDR3 amino acid sequences were checked for sharing across subjects and were also compared against the VDJdb database and published repertoires. TCRdb passed the public sequencing reads through fastp at Q25 and MiXCR, retaining productive beta sequences. CDR3 protein duplicates are merged, each entry listing the most common genes and DNA. For this entry, the V and J calls and clone size follow TCRdb and not the study's own pipeline. Counted in this sample were over 200,000 distinct CDR3 sequences; around 60% of them appeared once. The ten largest clones add up to 25% to 35% of the sample.

The sample holds many counts of this clonotype. It has no known antigen specificity. Base qualities are not provided; no much larger clone lies one nucleotide away. In the study, sorted CD4+ and CD8+ blood T cells from patients with severe aplastic anemia and from healthy subjects underwent deep sequencing of TCR repertoires. Ficoll-Paque density gradient centrifugation was used to isolate peripheral blood mononuclear cells. Before DNA extraction, CD4+ and CD8+ T cells were sorted with FACS or magnetic beads. The sequence joins TRBV4-3 to TRBJ2-3; the D gene could be either TRBD1 or TRBD2, each agreeing at 5 bases. The specimen sequenced was sorted CD4+, CD8+, or CD8+CD57+ T cells (not recorded which) from PBMCs. This receptor was identified in a human donor in good health. The CDR3 region has the sequence CASSQDSGTPQYF. The DNA sequence follows: TGCGCCAGCAGCCAAGATTCGGGGACGCCGCAGTATTTT.